This T cell receptor beta chain is from a study of T cell responses to AZD1222 COVID-19 vaccine. Profiling relied on immunoSEQ multiplex PCR, and the TCRdb table lists in-frame clones only, not all of them. Here the sample spans approximately 270,000 clones, about 94% being singletons. With 5 bases clipped from V and 8 bases from J, the junction kept 4 bases outside the gene matches. The CDR3 spans 13 residues. The sequenced sample was peripheral blood, obtained 28 days after the second AZD1222 dose. The clonotype comes from an adult who received the AZD1222 COVID-19 vaccine. The chain employs TRBV12-3 or TRBV12-4 and TRBJ1-4, with 8 bases lining up with TRBD1. CDR3 residues: CASSRGQAEKLFF. As DNA, the CDR3 is TGTGCCAGCAGTCGGGGACAGGCCGAAAAACTGTTTTTT.